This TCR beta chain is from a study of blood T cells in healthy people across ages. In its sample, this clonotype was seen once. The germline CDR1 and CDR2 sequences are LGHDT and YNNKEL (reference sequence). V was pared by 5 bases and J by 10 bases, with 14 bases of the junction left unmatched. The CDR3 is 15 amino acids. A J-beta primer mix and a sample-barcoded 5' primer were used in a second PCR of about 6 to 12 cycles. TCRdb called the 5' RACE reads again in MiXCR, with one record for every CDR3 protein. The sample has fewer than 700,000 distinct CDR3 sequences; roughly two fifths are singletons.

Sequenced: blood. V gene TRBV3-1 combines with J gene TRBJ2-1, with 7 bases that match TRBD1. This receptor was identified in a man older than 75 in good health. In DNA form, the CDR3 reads TGTGCCAGCAGCGGCCGAGACAGGGCCTCCTACGAGCAGTTCTTC. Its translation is CASSGRDRASYEQFF.